The rows below give T cell receptor beta chains drawn from one sample of a study of OX40 agonist ivuxolimab in advanced cancers. Clones were read by immunoSEQ multiplex PCR, and TCRdb kept only the in-frame ones, dropping some. Here the sample spans 35,000 to 55,000 clones, about four fifths being singletons. The sample consisted of CD4+ or CD8+ T cells sorted from blood, taken in a trial of the OX40 agonist ivuxolimab. The receptors derive from an adult with an advanced solid tumor such as melanoma, head and neck, liver or kidney cancer. Both conserved end residues are part of each CDR3. The D gene is left open where the match is weak. Clone size, where shown, is once, few, many, or a class for clones that have expanded.

abundance	v_gene	d_gene	j_gene	CDR3nt	CDR3aa
medium-sized	TRBV27	.	TRBJ2-2	TGTGCCAGCAGTTTTCGAGGAACCGGGGAGCTGTTTTTT	CASSFRGTGELFF
.	TRBV5-4	TRBD1	TRBJ2-5	TGTGCCAGCAGATACAGGGGTGGTGAGACCCAGTACTTC	CASRYRGGETQYF
.	TRBV28	.	TRBJ2-7	TGTGCCAGCGGTGGTGCCTCGCGCTCCTACGAGCAGTACTTC	CASGGASRSYEQYF
.	TRBV7-9	.	TRBJ1-5	TGTGCCAGCAGCGGCGACAGGACGCAATATAGCAATCAGCCCCAGCATTTT	CASSGDRTQYSNQPQHF
.	TRBV11-3	TRBD1	TRBJ1-2	TGTGCCAGCAGCTTATTTGCAGGGGGCTGGTATGGCTACACCTTC	CASSLFAGGWYGYTF
once	TRBV7-2	.	TRBJ2-7	TGTGCCAGCAGCTTATATCCCTACGAGCAGTACTTC	CASSLYPYEQYF
.	TRBV20-1	.	TRBJ1-2	TGCAGTGCTAGTACAGGGTATGGCTACACCTTC	CSASTGYGYTF
.	TRBV15	.	TRBJ2-4	TGTGCCACCAGACCAAGGCGCCAGGGGGGCAAAAACATTCAGTACTTC	CATRPRRQGGKNIQYF
.	TRBV27	.	TRBJ1-4	TGTGCCAGCAGTTTCGGGGACGGGGGGGGATATAATGAAAAACTGTTTTTT	CASSFGDGGGYNEKLFF
.	TRBV9	TRBD2	TRBJ2-2	TGTGCCAGCAGCGTAGTTGGGGGTGCGGGAGGCCGGGAGCTGTTTTTT	CASSVVGGAGGRELFF
.	TRBV5-4	.	TRBJ2-3	TGTGCCAGCAGCCTCAACACCGGCACAGATACGCAGTATTTT	CASSLNTGTDTQYF
once	TRBV4-3	.	TRBJ1-2	TGCGCCAGCAGCCAGAGTAACTATGGCTACACCTTC	CASSQSNYGYTF
.	TRBV5-1	.	TRBJ1-1	TGCGCCAGCAGCTTGGCCGTTTCAGTCTCAATGAACACTGAAGCTTTCTTT	CASSLAVSVSMNTEAFF
.	TRBV6-1	.	TRBJ1-6	TGTGCCAGCAGAGAGACAGCTAATAATTCACCCCTCCACTTT	CASRETANNSPLHF
.	TRBV6-5	.	TRBJ1-2	TGTGCCAGCAGAGTTTCCCTCAACTATGGCTACACCTTC	CASRVSLNYGYTF
few	TRBV7-9	.	TRBJ1-3	TGTGCCAGCAGCTTAGGGAACACCAAATATTTT	CASSLGNTKYF
.	TRBV7-2	.	TRBJ2-5	TGTGCCAGCAGCTCGGCGTGGACAACCAGAGGAGAGACCCAGTACTTC	CASSSAWTTRGETQYF
.	TRBV11-3	.	TRBJ1-1	TGTGCCAGCAGCCTGTCGAACACTGAAGCTTTCTTT	CASSLSNTEAFF
.	TRBV7-6	.	TRBJ2-2	TGTGCCAGCAGCCCCAGGGGCGTCGGGGAGCTGTTTTTT	CASSPRGVGELFF
.	TRBV11-3	TRBD2	TRBJ2-3	TGTGCCAGCAGGTTAAAACTTAGCGGGAGGCCCAACACAGATACGCAGTATTTT	CASRLKLSGRPNTDTQYF
once	TRBV29-1	.	TRBJ1-1	TGCAGCGTTGATACGGGGAGGAGGACTGAAGCTTTCTTT	CSVDTGRRTEAFF
.	TRBV11-3	.	TRBJ2-3	TGTGCCAGCAGCCTGGCTAGCACAGATACGCAGTATTTT	CASSLASTDTQYF
.	TRBV10-2	.	TRBJ1-2	TGCGCCAGCAGTGGACGGGACACACCTAACTATGGCTACACCTTC	CASSGRDTPNYGYTF
.	TRBV6-1	TRBD1	TRBJ1-2	TGTGCCAGCACCGGGACAGGGGGCTATGGCTACACCTTC	CASTGTGGYGYTF
.	TRBV7-9	TRBD2	TRBJ2-7	TGTGCCAGCAGCTATGGAATTGCGGGGAGGGCCTCCTACGAGCAGTACTTC	CASSYGIAGRASYEQYF
.	TRBV5-1	.	TRBJ2-5	TGCGCCAGCAGGGCAAGCGGGGAGACCCAGTACTTC	CASRASGETQYF
.	TRBV12-1	.	TRBJ2-1	TGTGCCAGCAGCTTCTGGGAGGGTGAGCAGTTCTTC	CASSFWEGEQFF
.	TRBV7-6	TRBD2	TRBJ2-1	TGTGCCAGCAGCCCCCTCGGCGGGAGTCCGGCCAATGAGCAGTTCTTC	CASSPLGGSPANEQFF
.	TRBV7-3	.	TRBJ2-5	TGTGCCAGCAGCCGTGGGCAAGAGACCCAGTACTTC	CASSRGQETQYF
once	TRBV25-1	.	TRBJ2-1	TGTGCCACCAGCCTTCTAGCAAATGAGCAGTTCTTC	CATSLLANEQFF
once	TRBV11-2	.	TRBJ1-2	TGTGCCAGCAGCTCTGGAATTAACTATGGCTACACCTTC	CASSSGINYGYTF
.	TRBV7-9	.	TRBJ2-6	TGTGCCAGCAGCTCAGGGGTGGGGTTCTCTGGGGCCAACGTCCTGACTTTC	CASSSGVGFSGANVLTF
few	TRBV19	TRBD1	TRBJ1-5	TGTGCCAGTATGTGGGGACAGGAGGATTATCAGCCCCAGCATTTT	CASMWGQEDYQPQHF
.	TRBV5-1	TRBD1	TRBJ1-1	TGCGCCAGCAGTCAAGACAGGGTGAACACTGAAGCTTTCTTT	CASSQDRVNTEAFF
.	TRBV29-1	.	TRBJ1-1	TGCAGCGTTGTGCGCAGCATGAACACTGAAGCTTTCTTT	CSVVRSMNTEAFF
.	TRBV10-3	.	TRBJ2-3	TGTGCCATCGGCGGACTTGTATCTTACACAGATACGCAGTATTTT	CAIGGLVSYTDTQYF
.	TRBV6-6	TRBD2	TRBJ2-5	TGTGCCAGCAGTACCCTGGGACTAGCGGGAGTAGAGACCCAGTACTTC	CASSTLGLAGVETQYF